These 22 T cell receptor beta chains were all obtained from the same sample, sequenced in a study of OX40 agonist ivuxolimab in advanced cancers. Data came from immunoSEQ multiplex PCR; TCRdb stores just in-frame clones and leaves some out. The table lists some 53,000 clones, approximately 94% of them singletons. Sequences were derived from CD4+ or CD8+ T cells sorted from blood, sampled in a trial of the OX40 agonist ivuxolimab. The receptors here all came from an adult with an advanced solid tumor such as melanoma, head and neck, liver or kidney cancer.

The chain links TRBV5-1 to TRBJ2-5; no clear D gene. Germline-derived CDR1 and CDR2 are SGHRS and YFSETQ. The CDR3 length is 15 residues. Between the trimmed V and J ends, which lost 0 bases and 1 base, there was a span of 10 bases. CDR3: CASSLESSFQETQYF. CDR3 DNA sequence: TGCGCCAGCAGCTTGGAGTCCAGCTTCCAAGAGACCCAGTACTTC.

This chain uses TRBV5-6 with TRBJ2-7; D tentatively reads TRBD1 or TRBD2 (6 bases each). The V gene's germline CDR1 is SGHDT and CDR2 YYEEEE. This CDR3 is 14 amino acids long. The V end was cut by 4 bases, the J end by 4 bases, with 15 bases between. The CDR3 region has the DNA TGTGCCAGCAGCGGGGGGCTAGCTGATTACGAGCAGTACTTC. Protein product: CASSGGLADYEQYF.

The rearrangement joins TRBV19 to TRBJ2-1; tentative D call: TRBD2 (5 bases). V was trimmed by 7 bases and J by 0 bases, leaving 13 bases between them. The CDR3 has 15 amino acids. The V gene's germline CDR1 is LNHDA and CDR2 SQIVND (reference sequence). As DNA, the CDR3 is TGTGCCAGTACGGTGCGGGCCTCCTCCTACAATGAGCAGTTCTTC. The encoded protein is CASTVRASSYNEQFF.

The V and J genes are TRBV27 and TRBJ1-5; tentative D call: TRBD1 (5 bases). In germline, CDR1 is MNHEY, CDR2 SMNVEV (reference sequence). V was pared by 3 bases and J by 7 bases, with 13 bases between. The CDR3 is made up of 14 amino acids. CDR3 sequence reads: CASSLGGRWQPQHF. The CDR3 nucleotides are TGTGCCAGCAGTTTGGGGGGGAGATGGCAGCCCCAGCATTTT.

This CDR3 reads CASSLGARANYGYTF. CDR3 sequence (DNA): TGTGCCAGCAGTCTAGGGGCAAGGGCTAACTATGGCTACACCTTC. The chain carries TRBV2 and TRBJ1-2, with D perhaps TRBD1 (5 bases). V lost 5 bases and J 0 bases, leaving 13 bases between the germline ends. This CDR3 has 15 residues. Germline assignment: CDR1 SNHLY and CDR2 FYNNEI.

The chain has TRBV11-3 and TRBJ2-3; no reliable D call. The CDR3 runs to 18 residues. The V gene's germline CDR1 is SGHNT and CDR2 YENEEA. The V end lost 1 base, the J end lost 5 bases, and 22 bases lay between the germline ends. As DNA, the CDR3 is TGTGCCAGCAGCTTAGTTCAACTGGGCTCTGGATTCGGAGATACGCAGTATTTT. Protein sequence: CASSLVQLGSGFGDTQYF.

Only one count was recorded for this clone. V usage is TRBV28 and J usage is TRBJ2-2; TRBD2 matches 9 bases. CDR1 and CDR2 (germline): MDHEN, SYDVKM. The CDR3 spans 16 residues. J gave up 6 bases and V 2 bases, and 7 bases lay outside the gene matches. The CDR3 coding sequence is TGTGCCAGCAGTTTAGAAAGAGCGGGAGGTCCCGGGGAGCTGTTTTTT. It is translated as CASSLERAGGPGELFF.

This sequence joins TRBV5-1 and TRBJ2-2; D remains unclear. The germline gives CDR1 SGHRS, CDR2 YFSETQ. The V and J ends lost 6 bases and 6 bases respectively, with 12 bases between them. The CDR3 sequence is 13 residues long. This CDR3 reads CASTQDNAGELFF. The CDR3 coding sequence is TGCGCCAGCACCCAAGACAACGCCGGGGAGCTGTTTTTT.

This rearrangement joins TRBV10-1 to TRBJ2-7, with a tentative D call TRBD2 (5 bases). Trimming took off 3 bases at V and 2 bases at J, with 8 bases between the two ends. This CDR3 comprises 13 residues. Germline-derived CDR1 and CDR2 are WNHNN and SYGVQD (reference sequence). CDR3 protein: CASSEAVPYEQYF. CDR3 coding DNA: TGCGCCAGCAGTGAAGCGGTCCCCTACGAGCAGTACTTC.

The V and J genes are TRBV6-1 and TRBJ2-7, with D uncertain. Germline V gives CDR1 MNHNS, CDR2 SASEGT. The CDR3 length is 11 residues. Trimming pared 2 bases from V and 4 bases from J, leaving 3 bases between. The CDR3 DNA reads as TGTGCCAGCAGTGAACCGTACGAGCAGTACTTC. Protein sequence: CASSEPYEQYF.

V usage is TRBV11-2 and J usage is TRBJ2-7; D is unclear. CDR3 size: 15 residues. Trimming left V 2 bases short and J 4 bases short, with 15 bases between. Germline V gene data show CDR1 as SGHAT and CDR2 as FQNNGV. CDR3 sequence: CASSLFPGEDYEQYF. The CDR3 DNA sequence: TGTGCCAGCAGCTTATTCCCAGGTGAGGATTACGAGCAGTACTTC. Looking up the rest from reference TRBV11-2 and TRBJ2-7 gives the full variable domain: EAGVAQSPRYKIIEKRQSVAFWCNPISGHATLYWYQQILGQGPKLLIQFQNNGVVDDSQLPKDRFSAERLKGVDSTLKIQPAKLEDSAVYLCASSLFPGEDYEQYFGPGTRLTVT.

This chain uses TRBV4-1 with TRBJ1-5, with 7 bases matching TRBD1. The CDR3 is made up of 14 amino acids. Trimming took 4 bases from V and 6 from J; bases not matched to a gene: 6. CDR1 is MGHRA, CDR2 YSYEKL, per germline. The CDR3 protein is CASSPDRLGQPQHF. CDR3 in DNA: TGCGCCAGCAGCCCGGACAGGTTGGGTCAGCCCCAGCATTTT.

This sequence joins TRBV19 and TRBJ2-1, with D unresolved. The CDR3 runs to 14 residues. Germline V CDR1 and CDR2: LNHDA, SQIVND (reference sequence). The germline V and J ends were trimmed by 5 bases and 6 bases, with 14 bases remaining between them. DNA for the CDR3: TGTGCCAGTAGTTCCGGTGTTGTTGGCAATGAGCAGTTCTTC. Translation gives CASSSGVVGNEQFF.

The CDR3 sequence is CASTPEVSGNTIYF. For the CDR3, the DNA is TGTGCCAGCACTCCAGAGGTCTCTGGAAACACCATATATTTT. The genes are TRBV6-1 and TRBJ1-3; no definite D call. Germline-derived CDR1 and CDR2 are MNHNS and SASEGT. There are 14 residues in the CDR3. The germline V and J ends were trimmed by 7 bases and 0 bases, with 10 bases remaining between them.

The V gene is TRBV14, the J gene TRBJ2-3; 9 bases map to TRBD2. This CDR3 is built from 16 residues. Germline V gene data show CDR1 as SGHDN and CDR2 as FVKESK. With V trimmed by 3 bases and J by 4 bases, 8 bases remained unmatched. The CDR3 nucleotides read TGTGCCAGCAGCCAGGGACTAGCCCAAATGGCAGATACGCAGTATTTT. This codes for CASSQGLAQMADTQYF.

The genes are TRBV29-1 and TRBJ1-1; possible D gene TRBD1, 6 bases. This CDR3 is built from 13 residues. Trimming shortened V by 3 bases and J by 1 base, and 9 bases separated the two germline ends. Germline V gene data show CDR1 as SQVTM and CDR2 as ANQGSEA. The CDR3 nucleotides are TGCAGCGTTGATACAGGGCCGAACACTGAAGCTTTCTTT. It yields the protein CSVDTGPNTEAFF.

The chain joins TRBV2 to TRBJ1-2; the D gene is possibly TRBD1 (5 bases). Germline values: CDR1 SNHLY, CDR2 FYNNEI. With 2 bases removed from V and 6 bases from J, the gap between germline ends came to 10 bases. The CDR3 runs 13 residues. In nucleotides, the CDR3 is TGTGCCAGCAGTGAACAGGACACGGATGGCTACACCTTC. Encoded protein: CASSEQDTDGYTF.

About this clone itself: A read error may produce the germline difference seen at one junction end. The chain joins TRBV28 to TRBJ1-1, with D perhaps TRBD1 (6 bases). CDR1 is MDHEN, CDR2 SYDVKM, per germline. The CDR3 is 15 amino acids. The CDR3, as DNA: TGTGCCTGCAGCTCCGGTGGTGGGGGCGGCACTGAAGCTTTCTTT. Its translation is CACSSGGGGGTEAFF. The complete variable domain, with remaining parts taken from reference TRBV28 and TRBJ1-1, reads DVKVTQSSRYLVKRTGEKVFLECVQDMDHENMFWYRQDPGLGLRLIYFSYDVKMKEKGDIPEGYSVSREKKERFSLILESASTNQTSMYLCACSSGGGGGTEAFFGQGTRLTVV.

Details on this clone: Germline is not matched at one junction end, which may reflect a read error. The chain joins TRBV7-9 to TRBJ2-1; 10 nucleotides line up with TRBD2. The CDR3 is made up of 15 amino acids. Germline CDR1 is SEHNR and CDR2 is FQNEAQ (reference sequence). The CDR3 is CASSSSGSSSNEQFF. The CDR3 bases are TGTGCCAGCAGTTCTAGCGGGAGTTCCTCCAATGAGCAGTTCTTC.

The V and J genes are TRBV7-2 and TRBJ1-2; D possibly corresponds to TRBD1 (6 bases). V dropped 4 bases and J dropped 6 bases, with 9 bases sitting between them. The CDR3 has 12 residues. Germline V CDR1 and CDR2: SGHTA, FQGNSA. In DNA form, the CDR3 reads TGTGCCAGCAGCTCGGGACACAATGGCTACACCTTC. Residues: CASSSGHNGYTF.

Remarks on this clone: This specimen includes other DNA sequences encoding the same CDR3. V is TRBV7-9 and J is TRBJ2-6; D gene unclear. The ends were cut back, 1 base at V and 4 bases at J, with 2 bases in the middle. The CDR3 sequence is 13 residues long. Germline CDR1 and CDR2: SEHNR and FQNEAQ (reference sequence). This CDR3 reads CASSLGGANVLTF. The CDR3 DNA follows: TGTGCCAGCAGCTTAGGGGGGGCCAACGTCCTGACTTTC. Full variable domain (rest looked up from reference TRBV7-9 and TRBJ2-6): DTGVSQNPRHKITKRGQNVTFRCDPISEHNRLYWYRQTLGQGPEFLTYFQNEAQLEKSRLLSDRFSAERPKGSFSTLEIQRTEQGDSAMYLCASSLGGANVLTFGAGSRLTVL.

The chain has TRBV7-8 and TRBJ2-7; no definite D call. Trimming pared 8 bases from V and 4 bases from J, leaving 12 bases between. The CDR3 runs to 12 residues. Germline V gene sequence: CDR1 SGHVS, CDR2 FQNEAQ. The CDR3 loop reads CASADGRYEQYF. The CDR3 coding sequence is TGTGCCAGCGCAGACGGGCGTTACGAGCAGTACTTC.